A selection of T cell receptor beta chains follows, all from one sample in a study of OX40 agonist ivuxolimab in advanced cancers. Sequencing used immunoSEQ multiplex PCR; TCRdb keeps in-frame clones, though not all of them. The profile covers about 21,000 clones, with 74% appearing a single time and about a third taken by the ten largest. Sample: CD4+ or CD8+ T cells sorted from blood, taken in a trial of the OX40 agonist ivuxolimab. The receptors originated from an adult with an advanced solid tumor such as melanoma, head and neck, liver or kidney cancer. The CDR3 runs from the conserved cysteine through the conserved F or W. Each record gives: D gene, CDR3 length, J gene, clone size, V gene, CDR3 DNA, CDR3 protein. D genes are given only for firm matches. For some rows the clone size is stated as once, few or many, or as a class when expanded; others skip it.

TRBD2,13,TRBJ2-7,-,TRBV5-8,TGTGCCAGCAGCGCGGGACTAGCGCTGGAGCAGTACTTC,CASSAGLALEQYF
TRBD2,15,TRBJ2-1,-,TRBV4-3,TGCGCCAGCAGCCAAGATAACCTAGCGGGTGATGAGCAGTTCTTC,CASSQDNLAGDEQFF
-,15,TRBJ2-7,-,TRBV27,TGTGCCAGCAGTTTATCGGTGGATTACTCCTACGAGCAGTACTTC,CASSLSVDYSYEQYF
-,12,TRBJ1-1,-,TRBV11-2,TGTGCCAGCAGCTTAGTGCTTGCTGAAACTTTCTTT,CASSLVLAETFF
TRBD1,14,TRBJ2-7,-,TRBV7-6,TGTGCCAGCAGCCCTCGACAGGGGAGCTACGAGCAGTACTTC,CASSPRQGSYEQYF
TRBD1,13,TRBJ1-1,-,TRBV5-1,TGCGCCAGCCATCGGACAGGGAACACTGAAGCTTTCTTT,CASHRTGNTEAFF
-,15,TRBJ2-7,-,TRBV27,TGTGCCAGCAGTTCGAGGATGGGAGGCCAGTACGAGCAGTACTTC,CASSSRMGGQYEQYF
-,15,TRBJ1-1,few,TRBV4-3,TGCGCCAGCAGCCAAGATGTTGGGGACACCCGTGAAGCTTTCTTT,CASSQDVGDTREAFF
TRBD1,15,TRBJ2-1,-,TRBV6-5,TGTGCCAGCAATACCGGGACAGGGGCTTACAATGAGCAGTTCTTC,CASNTGTGAYNEQFF
-,13,TRBJ2-5,once,TRBV9,TGTGCCAGCACCCACTCCGGGGAGGAGACCCAGTACTTC,CASTHSGEETQYF
-,13,TRBJ2-5,-,TRBV11-2,TGTGCCAGCAGCTTAGAGAGCCAAGAGACCCAGTACTTC,CASSLESQETQYF
TRBD1,14,TRBJ1-1,-,TRBV9,TGTGCCAGCAGCGGACCACAGGGGGACACTGAAGCTTTCTTT,CASSGPQGDTEAFF
-,11,TRBJ2-7,-,TRBV30,TGTGCCTGTTTTACTGGGTACGAGCAGTACTTC,CACFTGYEQYF
-,17,TRBJ2-1,-,TRBV5-1,TGCGCCAGCAGCTTGGGAGACAGGGGAGGGTCCTACAATGAGCAGTTCTTC,CASSLGDRGGSYNEQFF
-,13,TRBJ2-2,once,TRBV6-4,TGTGCCAGCAGTGGTTTAAACACCGGGGAGCTGTTTTTT,CASSGLNTGELFF
-,17,TRBJ2-1,-,TRBV4-1,TGCGCCAGCAGCCAAGATCTCTCCAGCGGGCTCTACAATGAGCAGTTCTTC,CASSQDLSSGLYNEQFF
TRBD1,13,TRBJ1-2,-,TRBV9,TGTGCCAGCAGCGTAGGACAGGGGAATGAGTACACCTTC,CASSVGQGNEYTF
-,15,TRBJ1-5,once,TRBV2,TGTGCCAGCAGAAGTCTGGGGTATAGCAATCAGCCCCAGCATTTT,CASRSLGYSNQPQHF
-,14,TRBJ1-4,-,TRBV19,TGTGCCAGTAGTATCCCTTACGGCAGCGAAAAACTGTTTTTT,CASSIPYGSEKLFF
TRBD1,14,TRBJ1-1,-,TRBV6-5,TGTGCCAGCAGAGTCAGGGGGCTTAGCACTGAAGCTTTCTTT,CASRVRGLSTEAFF
-,13,TRBJ1-1,-,TRBV5-4,TGTGCCAGCAGCTTGGTTCTGAACACTGAAGCTTTCTTT,CASSLVLNTEAFF
-,14,TRBJ1-3,-,TRBV28,TGTGCCAGTGGTCATGGGAGCTCTGGAAACACCATATATTTT,CASGHGSSGNTIYF
-,13,TRBJ2-7,-,TRBV30,TGTGCCTGGAGTGTAAGGGGAGAGGACGAGCAGTACTTC,CAWSVRGEDEQYF
TRBD1,15,TRBJ2-1,-,TRBV2,TGTGCCAGCACGGCCCCGGGACAGGCTGGCAATGAGCAGTTCTTC,CASTAPGQAGNEQFF
-,16,TRBJ2-6,-,TRBV18,TGTGCCAGCTCACCCACAGGGGAGGCTGGGGCCAACGTCCTGACTTTC,CASSPTGEAGANVLTF
-,14,TRBJ1-1,few,TRBV7-3,TGTGCCAGCAGCTTAATGGGGAGAAACACTGAAGCTTTCTTT,CASSLMGRNTEAFF
-,13,TRBJ1-5,-,TRBV19,TGTGCCAGTAGTCTGGCTAGCAATCAGCCCCAGCATTTT,CASSLASNQPQHF
-,15,TRBJ1-2,-,TRBV28,TGTGCCAGCAGTTTAAGTCCCAGCGGAGGCTATGGCTACACCTTC,CASSLSPSGGYGYTF
-,15,TRBJ2-7,-,TRBV4-3,TGCGCCAGCAGCCAAGTCTGGGGGAAGGGATACGAGCAGTACTTC,CASSQVWGKGYEQYF
-,11,TRBJ1-3,-,TRBV25-1,TGTGCCTACGAGGTCCAAAACACCATATATTTT,CAYEVQNTIYF
-,15,TRBJ1-2,-,TRBV7-8,TGTGCCAGCAGCCTTGGGACCTCGGCGGTCTATGGCTACACCTTC,CASSLGTSAVYGYTF
-,17,TRBJ1-6,-,TRBV7-2,TGTGCCAGCAGCTCCGTTCCGGGTGTGGGGGGCGACGAAACCCTCCACTTT,CASSSVPGVGGDETLHF
TRBD1,15,TRBJ1-4,-,TRBV7-8,TGTGCCAGCAGCTCCAGAACTACAGGGGTTGAAAAACTGTTTTTT,CASSSRTTGVEKLFF
-,12,TRBJ1-1,few,TRBV9,TGTGCCAGCAGCGTAGAGGGCGGGCTGCCTTTCTTT,CASSVEGGLPFF
TRBD1,16,TRBJ2-5,-,TRBV10-1,TGCGCCAGCAGTGAGCCCGGGACAGGGAACGAAGAGACCCAGTACTTC,CASSEPGTGNEETQYF
TRBD1,16,TRBJ1-5,-,TRBV19,TGTGCCAGTAGTCTTTCAGGGACAGGGTTAGGGCAGCCCCAGCATTTT,CASSLSGTGLGQPQHF
-,13,TRBJ2-1,-,TRBV14,TGTGCCAGCAGCCAAGGGAAATACAATGAGCAGTTCTTC,CASSQGKYNEQFF
TRBD2,15,TRBJ2-1,once,TRBV27,TGTGCCAGCAGTCCGAGACTAGCGGGGATCGATGAGCAGTTCTTC,CASSPRLAGIDEQFF
TRBD1,15,TRBJ1-6,-,TRBV2,TGTGCCAGCAGTGAAGCGACAGGGGGTAATTCACCCCTCCACTTT,CASSEATGGNSPLHF
-,16,TRBJ1-3,-,TRBV21-1,TGTGCCAGCAGTAGTATCGTACAACACGCACGAAACACCATATATTTT,CASSSIVQHARNTIYF
-,14,TRBJ2-5,-,TRBV10-1,TGCGCCAGCAGTGAAGTGGGAAACCGGGAGACCCAGTACTTC,CASSEVGNRETQYF
-,11,TRBJ2-5,-,TRBV5-1,TGCGCCAGCAGCTTGGGAGGAACCCAGTACTTC,CASSLGGTQYF
-,13,TRBJ1-2,-,TRBV6-5,TGTGCCAGCAGTTACCCGACAGGTTATGGCTACACCTTC,CASSYPTGYGYTF
-,12,TRBJ2-7,-,TRBV11-2,TGTGCCAGCAGCTTAGGGGTCTACGAGCAGTACTTC,CASSLGVYEQYF